The 20 T cell receptor beta chains below all came from one sample that was sequenced in a study of T cell changes during pregnancy in multiple sclerosis. Method: immunoSEQ multiplex PCR; TCRdb's copy keeps in-frame clones and lacks some. The sample yields approximately 62,000 clones, about 92% seen once. The sample here was CD8+ T cells from peripheral blood mononuclear cells, taken in the second trimester of pregnancy. The receptors derive from a female donor with multiple sclerosis, enrolled in a pregnancy study.

This chain connects TRBV27 to TRBJ2-1, with a tentative D call TRBD2 (8 bases). Germline V gene sequence: CDR1 MNHEY, CDR2 SMNVEV (reference sequence). This CDR3 contains 15 residues. V was shortened by 5 bases and J by 7 bases, with 18 bases between the two germline ends. In DNA form, the CDR3 reads TGTGCCAGCAGTCGAACGGGAGGGGGCAGGAATGAGCAGTTCTTC. This gives the protein CASSRTGGGRNEQFF.

The rearrangement joins TRBV9 to TRBJ2-5; D gene ambiguous. The CDR3 is 16 amino acids. Germline V lookup: CDR1 SGDLS, CDR2 YYNGEE. V shed 5 bases and J shed 8 bases, with 25 bases lying between them. CDR3 sequence (DNA): TGTGCCAGCAGTAGTAGCCCCACTACTACCCTAGGCACCCAGTACTTC. Its protein product is CASSSSPTTTLGTQYF.

This clone occurred a few times. Other DNA sequences in the sample encode the same CDR3. This sequence joins TRBV6-4 and TRBJ2-2; D uncertain. Germline CDR1 is MRHNA and CDR2 is SNTAGT. V lost 0 bases and J 7 bases, leaving 6 bases between the germline ends. CDR3 length equals 13 residues. The DNA of the CDR3 is TGTGCCAGCAGTGACTCGTCTAACGGGGAGCTGTTTTTT. Translated, it gives CASSDSSNGELFF.

The chain has TRBV11-2 and TRBJ2-7; TRBD2 matches 14 bases. V dropped 6 bases and J dropped 5; count of bases not matched to a gene: 6. The CDR3 is 15 residues long. The germline CDR1 and CDR2 sequences are SGHAT and FQNNGV. The CDR3 protein is CASRTGLAGADEQYF. The CDR3 DNA is TGTGCCAGCAGAACGGGACTAGCGGGAGCGGACGAGCAGTACTTC.

The gene calls are TRBV6-1 and TRBJ2-7, with 11 bases fitting TRBD1. With 8 bases clipped from V and 4 bases from J, the junction kept 4 bases outside the gene matches. CDR3 length: 13 residues. The germline CDR1 and CDR2 sequences are MNHNS and SASEGT. CDR3 region: CASDGQGAYEQYF. The CDR3 DNA reads TGTGCCAGCGACGGACAGGGGGCGTACGAGCAGTACTTC.

V is TRBV12-2 and J is TRBJ1-1; the table names TRBD1, a call not compared with the DNA. TRBV12-2 is termed a pseudogene. This CDR3 spans 16 amino acids. The CDR3 DNA reads as TGTGCAAGTCGCACCAGGGGAGGGGACAGGGGGGCTGAAGCTTTCTTT. This sequence encodes CASRTRGGDRGAEAFF.

This rearrangement joins TRBV2 to TRBJ1-6, with D tentatively TRBD1 (5 bases). The germline V gene encodes CDR1 SNHLY and CDR2 FYNNEI. The CDR3 is 14 amino acids. Between the trimmed V and J ends, which lost 9 bases and 10 bases, there was a span of 19 bases. DNA for the CDR3: TGTGCCAGTCTAAGCAGGGAATTAAGATCACCCCTCCACTTT. Translation gives CASLSRELRSPLHF. Full variable domain (outside the CDR3, taken from reference TRBV2 and TRBJ1-6): EPEVTQTPSHQVTQMGQEVILRCVPISNHLYFYWYRQILGQKVEFLVSFYNNEISEKSEIFDDQFSVERPDGSNFTLKIRSTKLEDSAMYFCASLSRELRSPLHFGNGTRLTVT.

This sequence joins TRBV4-3 and TRBJ2-4; 7 nucleotides align to TRBD2. V gave up 1 base and J gave up 0 bases; unmatched junction bases: 3. The CDR3 is 16 residues long. Germline V gives CDR1 LGHNA, CDR2 YSLEER. The CDR3 DNA sequence: TGCGCCAGCAGCCAAGGCGGGGGATTAGCCAAAAACATTCAGTACTTC. It codes for CASSQGGGLAKNIQYF.

CDR3 loop: CASSSTDRDRGTYNEQFF. The DNA of the CDR3 is TGTGCCAGCAGCTCGACAGATCGGGACAGGGGCACCTACAATGAGCAGTTCTTC. J is TRBJ2-1 and V is TRBV7-9, with TRBD1 matching over 10 bases. The CDR3 consists of 18 residues. The germline CDR1 and CDR2 sequences are SEHNR and FQNEAQ (reference sequence). The V and J ends lost 4 bases and 2 bases, in that order; junction bases with no gene match: 11.

The chain links TRBV5-1 to TRBJ2-5; D gene uncertain. Germline-derived CDR1 and CDR2 are SGHRS and YFSETQ. The CDR3 runs to 16 residues. The V gene lost 1 base and the J gene lost 2 bases, with 15 bases spanning the gap. CDR3 amino acids: CASSLPYNGVQETQYF. CDR3 nucleotide sequence: TGCGCCAGCAGCTTGCCTTACAATGGAGTGCAAGAGACCCAGTACTTC. The whole variable domain, remainder taken from reference TRBV5-1 and TRBJ2-5, is KAGVTQTPRYLIKTRGQQVTLSCSPISGHRSVSWYQQTPGQGLQFLFEYFSETQRNKGNFPGRFSGRQFSNSRSEMNVSTLELGDSALYLCASSLPYNGVQETQYFGPGTRLLVL.

This sequence joins TRBV27 and TRBJ2-1, with 14 bases that match TRBD2. J gave up 12 bases and V 6 bases, and 7 bases lay outside the gene matches. The CDR3 has 14 amino acids. Per germline, CDR1 MNHEY and CDR2 SMNVEV (reference sequence). The CDR3, as DNA: TGTGCCAGCAGGCCGGGACTAGCGGGGGCTGCGCAGTTCTTC. It codes for CASRPGLAGAAQFF.

This chain links TRBV4-1 with TRBJ1-5, with D possibly TRBD1 on 6 matching bases. The CDR3 sequence is 14 residues long. Trimming took 4 bases from V and 3 from J, leaving 10 bases between them. Looked up from germline, CDR1 is MGHRA and CDR2 is YSYEKL. CDR3 in DNA: TGCGCCAGCAGCCTGGGGGCGATCAATCAGCCCCAGCATTTT. This codes for CASSLGAINQPQHF.

The chain recombines TRBV5-1 with TRBJ2-2, with D perhaps matching TRBD1 (6 bases). The CDR3 spans 17 residues. Between the trimmed V and J ends, which lost 4 bases and 1 base, there was a span of 17 bases. Germline V gene data show CDR1 as SGHRS and CDR2 as YFSETQ. This chain's CDR3 is CASSGDTQIRNTGELFF. DNA of the CDR3: TGCGCCAGCAGCGGGGACACCCAGATAAGGAACACCGGGGAGCTGTTTTTT.

The chain employs TRBV11-1 and TRBJ2-7; perhaps TRBD1 as D (6 bases). In germline, CDR1 is SGHAT, CDR2 FQDESV (reference sequence). The CDR3 length is 12 residues. V shed 10 bases and J shed 2 bases, with 12 bases lying between them. As DNA, the CDR3 is TGTGCCACATTGGGGGACACCTACGAGCAGTACTTC. Translated: CATLGDTYEQYF.

The V gene is TRBV28, the J gene TRBJ2-7, with 9 positions matching TRBD1. This CDR3 comprises 17 residues. The V gene end was trimmed by 5 bases and the J gene end by 2 bases; junction bases not matched to a gene: 13. Germline values: CDR1 MDHEN, CDR2 SYDVKM. The CDR3 DNA sequence: TGTGCCAGCAGTAATCCTTTGACAGGGGGGCTCACCTACGAGCAGTACTTC. Its protein is CASSNPLTGGLTYEQYF.

This clone was detected once. The gene calls are TRBV5-4 and TRBJ2-7, with D possibly being TRBD1 (5 bases). This CDR3 contains 14 residues. The V end was cut by 0 bases, the J end by 3 bases, with 10 bases between. The germline CDR1 and CDR2 sequences are SGHNT and YYREEE (reference sequence). CDR3 sequence reads: CASSLETGYYEQYF. The CDR3, as DNA: TGTGCCAGCAGCTTGGAAACAGGATACTACGAGCAGTACTTC.

The chain uses TRBV27 and TRBJ2-5; D is unclear. Germline loops: CDR1 MNHEY, CDR2 SMNVEV (reference sequence). Trimming pared 3 bases from V and 7 bases from J, leaving 12 bases between. The CDR3 totals 13 residues. The CDR3 bases are TGTGCCAGCAGTTTTAAGGCTCCGGGGACCCAGTACTTC. Its translation: CASSFKAPGTQYF.

The rearrangement joins TRBV6-6 to TRBJ2-7; 15 bases are a match to TRBD2. CDR1 and CDR2 (germline): MNHNY, SVGAGI (reference sequence). The CDR3 runs to 16 residues. Losses at the gene ends were 3 bases for V and 2 bases for J; bases not matched to a gene: 2. CDR3 region: CASSYRTSGRAYEQYF. The CDR3 nucleotides are TGTGCCAGCAGTTATAGGACTAGCGGGAGGGCCTACGAGCAGTACTTC.

The CDR3 region is CASSVGTGGDGYTF. The CDR3 DNA reads as TGTGCCAGCAGTGTCGGGACAGGGGGCGACGGCTACACCTTC. The chain carries TRBV6-1 and TRBJ1-2, with TRBD1 identical over 12 bases. V was pared by 4 bases and J by 8 bases, with 5 bases of the junction left unmatched. CDR3 length: 14 residues. From germline, CDR1 is MNHNS and CDR2 SASEGT.

This chain uses TRBV5-4 with TRBJ2-1; TRBD2 matches 7 bases. The CDR3 is made up of 15 amino acids. CDR1 and CDR2 from the germline V gene are SGHNT and YYREEE (reference sequence). V lost 4 bases, J lost 7 bases, and 11 bases stayed unmatched. CDR3 bases: TGTGCCAGCAGCCGCGGCGGGAGCGACAGAAATGAGCAGTTCTTC. It specifies CASSRGGSDRNEQFF.